These 11 T cell receptor beta chains were all obtained from the same sample, sequenced in a study of T cells after yellow fever vaccination. TCRdb redid the calling of the 5' RACE reads with MiXCR, one entry per CDR3 protein. The sample contains about 550,000 distinct CDR3 sequences, less than 20% of which appear only once. Sequenced material: PBMCs, taken 15 days after the yellow fever booster vaccination. These receptors were collected from a man aged 25-40 years who received the YFV17D yellow fever vaccine.

This sequence joins TRBV10-3 and TRBJ2-1; no definite D call. Germline assignment: CDR1 ENHRY and CDR2 SYGVKD. Trimming removed 5 bases from V and 5 bases from J, with 4 bases in between. CDR3 size: 11 residues. The CDR3 sequence: CAISKDNEQFF. The CDR3 DNA reads TGTGCCATCAGTAAGGACAATGAGCAGTTCTTC.

The gene calls are TRBV7-9 and TRBJ1-1; no definite D call. CDR1 and CDR2 (germline): SEHNR, FQNEAQ (reference sequence). V gave up 4 bases and J gave up 1 base, with 13 bases separating them. The CDR3 spans 15 residues. The CDR3 loop is CASSSYGDPNTEAFF. The CDR3 bases are TGTGCCAGCAGCTCCTACGGGGATCCGAACACTGAAGCTTTCTTT.

The gene calls are TRBV2 and TRBJ2-3, with 11 bases lining up with TRBD2. The length of the CDR3 is 13 residues. CDR1 SNHLY and CDR2 FYNNEI come from the germline V gene. V lost 10 bases and J lost 3; bases outside the gene matches: 3. The DNA for the CDR3 is TGTGCCATTTCTAGCGGGGGGACAGATACGCAGTATTTT. This codes for CAISSGGTDTQYF.

This clonotype was counted between two and nine times. The genes are TRBV5-1 and TRBJ2-1; TRBD2 matches at 11 bases. Trimming removed 3 bases from V and 3 bases from J; junction bases left unmatched: 2. The CDR3 runs to 15 residues. Germline CDR1 reads SGHRS; CDR2 reads YFSETQ. The CDR3 bases are TGCGCCAGCAGCTGGACTAGCGGGCTCTACAATGAGCAGTTCTTC. This gives the protein CASSWTSGLYNEQFF.

The CDR3 reads CASSLYGESNQPQHF. CDR3 sequence (DNA): TGTGCCAGCAGTTTATACGGGGAGAGCAATCAGCCCCAGCATTTT. The V and J genes are TRBV28 and TRBJ1-5; D call uncertain. The germline CDR1 and CDR2 sequences are MDHEN and SYDVKM. Trimming took 1 base from V and 1 from J, leaving 8 bases between them. The CDR3 loop spans 15 amino acids.

This chain connects TRBV20-1 to TRBJ1-3, with D uncertain. Germline loops: CDR1 DFQATT, CDR2 SNEGSKA (reference sequence). Trimming took 3 bases from V and 0 from J, leaving 9 bases between them. The CDR3 contains 14 residues. The DNA for the CDR3 is TGCAGTGCTAGTCTAGGGAGCTCTGGAAACACCATATATTTT. The encoded protein is CSASLGSSGNTIYF.

This clonotype was found a few times. The CDR3 region has the DNA TGCAGCGTTCTACCAAACACAGATACGCAGTATTTT. This translates into CSVLPNTDTQYF. The J gene is TRBJ2-3, the V gene TRBV29-1; D is unresolved. The CDR3 extends over 12 amino acids. Trimming removed 5 bases from V and 2 bases from J, with 8 bases in between. Germline V CDR1 and CDR2: SQVTM, ANQGSEA.

This clonotype was counted only a few times. J is TRBJ2-7 and V is TRBV1; the D call in the table, TRBD2, was not verified against the DNA. TRBV1 is a listed pseudogene. The CDR3 is 16 residues long. The CDR3 sequence is CTSSLPECGGTYEQYF. The CDR3 bases are TGCACCAGCAGCCTACCCGAATGTGGCGGGACCTACGAGCAGTACTTC.

This clonotype was found a few times. The CDR3 protein is CSAREGSGRVRREQYF. The CDR3 region has the DNA TGCAGTGCTAGAGAAGGTAGCGGGAGAGTACGGAGGGAGCAGTACTTC. The V call is TRBV20-1, the J call TRBJ2-7; the match to TRBD2 covers 9 bases. This CDR3 is built from 16 residues. After removal of 0 bases from V and 7 bases from J, the junction contained 13 bases not matched to a gene. CDR1 is DFQATT, CDR2 SNEGSKA, per germline (reference sequence).

This clonotype has only a few counts. The chain employs TRBV20-1 and TRBJ2-3; perhaps D is TRBD1 or TRBD2 (5 bases each). Trimming removed 6 bases at V and 0 bases at J, with 13 bases between. The CDR3 extends over 14 amino acids. CDR1 is DFQATT and CDR2 is SNEGSKA in the germline V gene (reference sequence). In DNA form, the CDR3 reads TGCAGTGCGGGACCCCGGAGGAGCACAGATACGCAGTATTTT. Protein: CSAGPRRSTDTQYF.

This clonotype was seen more than once but under ten times. The rearrangement links TRBV5-5 to TRBJ2-7; D is perhaps TRBD1 or TRBD2 (6 bases each). With 5 bases removed from V and 2 bases from J, the gap between germline ends came to 14 bases. Germline-derived CDR1 and CDR2 are SGHKS and YYEKEE (reference sequence). This CDR3 contains 14 residues. The CDR3 sequence: CASSSNREAYEQYF. The CDR3 DNA sequence: TGTGCCAGCAGTTCAAACAGGGAGGCCTACGAGCAGTACTTC.